This T cell receptor (beta chain) comes out of a study of blood T cell repertoires in COVID-19. About the research overall: T cells, B-cell-depleted T cells, or PBMCs supplied cDNA or gDNA.

TCRdb keeps only in-frame clones here, not all; method: immunoSEQ multiplex PCR. The sample yields some 240,000 clones, approximately 92% seen once. The receptor was derived from a woman aged 40-49 years who had recovered from COVID-19. The source material was peripheral blood.

CDR3 amino acids: CASSLAASGGMPTEQYF. The CDR3 DNA sequence: TGTGCCAGCAGCTTGGCCGCTAGCGGGGGGATGCCTACGGAGCAGTACTTC. This chain connects TRBV5-4 to TRBJ2-7, with 11 bases that match TRBD2. Germline lookup yields CDR1 SGHNT and CDR2 YYREEE (reference sequence). CDR3 length: 17 residues. V shed 0 bases and J 7 bases; nucleotides not matched to a gene: 12.